This is a list of T cell receptor beta chains from one sample in a study of T cell repertoires in cytomegalovirus infection. Their antigens remain unidentified. TCRdb independently ran MiXCR on the reads; one entry per CDR3 protein. This repertoire shows about 920,000 distinct CDR3 sequences, 30% to 40% found once; its top ten account for about an eighth. The sample in question was cultured CD8+ T cells from PBMCs, obtained from culture after CMV antigen stimulation. The origin of the receptors is a human donor in good health (CMV status not recorded). Some clones in this sample may be carry-over from other donors' samples. Both conserved end residues are part of each CDR3. A D gene is named only where the DNA matches it firmly. Size is stated for part of the rows, as once, few or many counts, or as a class when the clone is expanded.

d_call: TRBD1; j_call: TRBJ2-1; v_call: TRBV6-5; clone_size: .; cdr3_aa: CASSPTGDDYNEQFF; cdr3_nt: TGTGCCAGCAGCCCCACAGGGGACGACTACAATGAGCAGTTCTTC
d_call: .; j_call: TRBJ2-3; v_call: TRBV7-6; clone_size: many; cdr3_aa: CASSSGLLSSTDTQYF; cdr3_nt: TGTGCCAGCAGCTCCGGACTTTTATCTAGCACAGATACGCAGTATTTT
d_call: .; j_call: TRBJ2-3; v_call: TRBV6-6; clone_size: .; cdr3_aa: CASIMGGQRPERSTDTQYF; cdr3_nt: TGTGCCAGCATTATGGGGGGACAGAGACCCGAAAGGAGCACAGATACGCAGTATTTT
d_call: .; j_call: TRBJ1-1; v_call: TRBV6-8; clone_size: .; cdr3_aa: CASIGPEGLGTEAFF; cdr3_nt: TGTGCCAGCATTGGGCCCGAAGGGCTTGGCACTGAAGCTTTCTTT
d_call: .; j_call: TRBJ2-3; v_call: TRBV14; clone_size: few; cdr3_aa: CASSQEWGSTDTQYF; cdr3_nt: TGTGCCAGCAGCCAAGAATGGGGGAGCACAGATACGCAGTATTTT
d_call: .; j_call: TRBJ2-4; v_call: TRBV12-3/TRBV12-4; clone_size: .; cdr3_aa: CASRVGGRYNIQYF; cdr3_nt: TGTGCCAGCAGGGTAGGGGGGAGATATAACATTCAGTACTTC
d_call: .; j_call: TRBJ2-2; v_call: TRBV6-2/TRBV6-3; clone_size: few; cdr3_aa: CASSDRTSNTGELFF; cdr3_nt: TGTGCCAGCAGTGACAGGACTTCGAACACCGGGGAGCTGTTTTTT
d_call: .; j_call: TRBJ1-6; v_call: TRBV7-8; clone_size: .; cdr3_aa: CASSFFSPGSGNSPLHF; cdr3_nt: TGTGCCAGCAGCTTTTTTAGCCCGGGAAGCGGGAATTCACCCCTCCACTTT
d_call: TRBD2; j_call: TRBJ2-3; v_call: TRBV6-5; clone_size: .; cdr3_aa: CASSRETSGGADTQYF; cdr3_nt: TGTGCCAGCAGCCGCGAAACTAGCGGGGGGGCCGATACGCAGTATTTT
d_call: .; j_call: TRBJ1-3; v_call: TRBV19; clone_size: .; cdr3_aa: CASSIKSSGNTIYF; cdr3_nt: TGTGCCAGTAGCATCAAGAGCTCTGGAAACACCATATATTTT
d_call: TRBD1; j_call: TRBJ2-7; v_call: TRBV27; clone_size: .; cdr3_aa: CASSLSGGQGVHEQYF; cdr3_nt: TGTGCCAGCAGTTTATCGGGGGGACAGGGCGTCCACGAGCAGTACTTC
d_call: TRBD1; j_call: TRBJ1-1; v_call: TRBV19; clone_size: .; cdr3_aa: CAGSLPPPGQGLNTEAFF; cdr3_nt: TGTGCCGGTAGTCTCCCCCCCCCGGGACAGGGCTTGAACACTGAAGCTTTCTTT
d_call: .; j_call: TRBJ1-2; v_call: TRBV6-6; clone_size: .; cdr3_aa: CASSYSGPGAGYGYTF; cdr3_nt: TGTGCCAGCAGTTACTCGGGTCCGGGGGCAGGGTATGGCTACACCTTC
d_call: .; j_call: TRBJ2-3; v_call: TRBV6-4; clone_size: .; cdr3_aa: CASSERGLSTDTQYF; cdr3_nt: TGTGCCAGCAGTGAGCGGGGTTTGAGCACAGATACGCAGTATTTT
d_call: TRBD1; j_call: TRBJ2-1; v_call: TRBV27; clone_size: .; cdr3_aa: CASSQRGTGIYEQFF; cdr3_nt: TGTGCCAGCAGTCAAAGGGGGACAGGGATTTATGAGCAGTTCTTC
d_call: TRBD2; j_call: TRBJ2-1; v_call: TRBV24-1; clone_size: .; cdr3_aa: CAASGAYNEQFF; cdr3_nt: TGTGCCGCCAGCGGGGCATACAATGAGCAGTTCTTT
d_call: .; j_call: TRBJ2-7; v_call: TRBV6-1; clone_size: .; cdr3_aa: CASSEGAFSSYEQYF; cdr3_nt: TGTGCCAGCAGTGAAGGGGCCTTTAGCTCCTACGAGCAGTACTTC
d_call: .; j_call: TRBJ1-1; v_call: TRBV6-6; clone_size: few; cdr3_aa: CASSYSKVPPEAFF; cdr3_nt: TGTGCCAGCAGTTACTCGAAGGTCCCACCTGAAGCTTTCTTT
d_call: TRBD1; j_call: TRBJ1-2; v_call: TRBV6-1; clone_size: .; cdr3_aa: CASSEDRGRRNYGYTF; cdr3_nt: TGTGCCAGCAGTGAAGACAGGGGGCGAAGAAACTATGGCTACACCTTC
d_call: .; j_call: TRBJ1-2; v_call: TRBV28; clone_size: .; cdr3_aa: CASSFRTSYGYTF; cdr3_nt: TGTGCCAGCAGTTTCAGAACGTCCTATGGCTACACCTTC
d_call: .; j_call: TRBJ1-3; v_call: TRBV20-1; clone_size: many; cdr3_aa: CSASGGAVSGNTIYF; cdr3_nt: TGCAGTGCTAGTGGAGGGGCTGTCTCTGGAAACACCATATATTTT
d_call: TRBD2; j_call: TRBJ2-2; v_call: TRBV6-5; clone_size: .; cdr3_aa: CASRSFAGGPNTGELFF; cdr3_nt: TGTGCCAGCAGATCTTTTGCGGGGGGGCCCAACACCGGGGAGCTGTTTTTT
d_call: .; j_call: TRBJ2-5; v_call: TRBV6-2/TRBV6-3; clone_size: few; cdr3_aa: CASSYWDGYQETQYF; cdr3_nt: TGTGCCAGCAGTTACTGGGACGGTTACCAAGAGACCCAGTACTTC